The sequence of this TCR beta chain was determined in a study of identical twins. Study-wide findings and caveats: Analyses of zero insertions could, in part, be confounded by invariant MAIT and iNKT cells.

Unique molecular identifiers were present on the cDNA, and a universal primer site came from template switching. A single record per CDR3 protein comes from TCRdb applying MiXCR to the 5' RACE reads. In the table there are some 900,000 distinct CDR3 sequences, approximately 13% of which are singletons. Points on this clonotype: Antigen unknown.

Germline CDR1 SGHRS, CDR2 YFSETQ. CDR3 length: 18 residues. V was clipped by 3 bases and J by 4 bases; unmatched bases: 10. The data also belong to a second study, concerning yellow fever vaccine responses in identical twins.

The TCR originated in a young woman in good health. The rearrangement uses TRBV5-1 and TRBJ2-1; 13 positions match TRBD2. Specimen: PBMCs. The CDR3 DNA is TGCGCCAGCAGCTACGGACTAGCGGGAGTCCTGGCGTACAATGAGCAGTTCTTC. It specifies CASSYGLAGVLAYNEQFF.